The clone carrying this T cell receptor (beta chain) has just a few counts. The CDR3 extends over 12 amino acids. The germline V gene encodes CDR1 KGHSH and CDR2 LQKENI. V was cut by 2 bases and J by 8 bases, with 9 bases left in between. The data were produced by immunoSEQ multiplex PCR, yet TCRdb's version contains in-frame clones alone and is incomplete. Of more than 60,000 clones detected, roughly 85% appear once; the ten largest clones hold approximately 2.3%. The data belong to a study of radiation and T cells in renal cell carcinoma. Documented time point: blood 4 weeks post-SBRT, at nephrectomy. Treatment described: 15 Gy SBRT to primary tumor, nephrectomy 4 weeks later. Nephrectomy followed 15 Gy stereotactic body radiation by 4 weeks.

This specimen consisted of blood, obtained from a patient whose treatment included radiotherapy and nephrectomy. The V gene is TRBV18, the J gene TRBJ1-1, with D unclear. The origin of this receptor is a woman in her sixties or seventies with renal cell carcinoma. The CDR3 sequence: CASSPEHGEAFF. CDR3 bases: TGTGCCAGCTCACCAGAACACGGGGAAGCTTTCTTT.